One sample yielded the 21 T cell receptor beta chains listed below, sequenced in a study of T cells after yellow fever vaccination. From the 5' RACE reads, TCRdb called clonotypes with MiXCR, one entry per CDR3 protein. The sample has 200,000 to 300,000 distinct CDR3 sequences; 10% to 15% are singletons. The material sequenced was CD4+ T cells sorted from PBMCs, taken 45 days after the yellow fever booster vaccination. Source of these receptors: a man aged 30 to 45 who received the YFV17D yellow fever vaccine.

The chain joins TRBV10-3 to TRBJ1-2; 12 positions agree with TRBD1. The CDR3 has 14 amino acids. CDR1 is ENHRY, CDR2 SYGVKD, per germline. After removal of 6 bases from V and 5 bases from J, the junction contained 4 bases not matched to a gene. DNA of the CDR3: TGTGCCATCAGCCGGGACAGGGGGCGGTATGGCTACACCTTC. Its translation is CAISRDRGRYGYTF.

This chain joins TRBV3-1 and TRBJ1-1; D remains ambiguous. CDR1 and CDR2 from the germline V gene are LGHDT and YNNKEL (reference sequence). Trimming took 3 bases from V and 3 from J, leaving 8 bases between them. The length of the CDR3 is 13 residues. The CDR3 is CASSQLWDTEAFF. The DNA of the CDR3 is TGTGCCAGCAGCCAGTTGTGGGACACTGAAGCTTTCTTT.

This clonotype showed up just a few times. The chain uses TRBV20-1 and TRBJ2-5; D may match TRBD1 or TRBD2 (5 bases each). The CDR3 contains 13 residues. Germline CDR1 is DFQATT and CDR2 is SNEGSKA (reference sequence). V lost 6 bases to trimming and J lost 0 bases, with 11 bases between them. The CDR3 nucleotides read TGCAGTGCCCCGGGACGGTACCAAGAGACCCAGTACTTC. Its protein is CSAPGRYQETQYF.

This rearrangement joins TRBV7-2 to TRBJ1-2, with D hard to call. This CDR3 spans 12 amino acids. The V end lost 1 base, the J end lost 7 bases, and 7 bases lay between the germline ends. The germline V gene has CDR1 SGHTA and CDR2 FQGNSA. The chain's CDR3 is CASSLDRVGYTF. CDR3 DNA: TGTGCCAGCAGCTTAGATAGAGTTGGCTACACCTTC.

The CDR3 sequence is CASSGVTNEQFF. CDR3 DNA: TGTGCCAGCAGTGGAGTCACCAATGAGCAGTTCTTC. V is TRBV25-1 and J is TRBJ2-1; D ambiguous. From germline, CDR1 is MGHDK and CDR2 SYGVNS. Trimming pared 4 bases from V and 6 bases from J, leaving 7 bases between. The CDR3 covers 12 residues. Full variable domain (outside the CDR3, taken from reference TRBV25-1 and TRBJ2-1): EADIYQTPRYLVIGTGKKITLECSQTMGHDKMYWYQQDPGMELHLIHYSYGVNSTEKGDLSSESTVSRIRTEHFPLTLESARPSHTSQYLCASSGVTNEQFFGPGTRLTVL.

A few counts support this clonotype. CDR3 in DNA: TGTGCCAGCAGTGGAGGTGGGGACATTCAGTACTTC. Its translation is CASSGGGDIQYF. The chain couples TRBV27 to TRBJ2-4, with D maybe TRBD2 (5 bases). CDR1 and CDR2 (germline): MNHEY, SMNVEV (reference sequence). The V and J ends lost 5 bases and 8 bases respectively, with 10 bases between them. The CDR3 loop spans 12 amino acids.

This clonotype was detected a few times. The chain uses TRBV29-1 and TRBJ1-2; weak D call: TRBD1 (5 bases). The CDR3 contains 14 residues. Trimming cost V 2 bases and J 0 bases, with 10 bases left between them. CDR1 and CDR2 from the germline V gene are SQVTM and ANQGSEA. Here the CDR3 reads CSVENQGSNYGYTF. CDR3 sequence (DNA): TGCAGCGTTGAAAACCAGGGTTCTAACTATGGCTACACCTTC.

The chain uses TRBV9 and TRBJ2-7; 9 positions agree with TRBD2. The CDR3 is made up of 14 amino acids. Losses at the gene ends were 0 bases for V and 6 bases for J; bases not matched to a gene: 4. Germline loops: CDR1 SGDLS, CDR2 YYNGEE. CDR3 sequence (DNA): TGTGCCAGCAGCGTAGCGGTAGCGGGAGCCGAGCAGTACTTC. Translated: CASSVAVAGAEQYF.

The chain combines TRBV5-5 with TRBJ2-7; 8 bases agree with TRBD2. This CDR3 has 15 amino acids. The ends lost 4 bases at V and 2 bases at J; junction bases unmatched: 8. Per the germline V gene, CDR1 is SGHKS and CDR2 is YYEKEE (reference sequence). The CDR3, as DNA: TGTGCCAGCAGCGTTTCAGCGGGAGACCCCTACGAGCAGTACTTC. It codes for CASSVSAGDPYEQYF.

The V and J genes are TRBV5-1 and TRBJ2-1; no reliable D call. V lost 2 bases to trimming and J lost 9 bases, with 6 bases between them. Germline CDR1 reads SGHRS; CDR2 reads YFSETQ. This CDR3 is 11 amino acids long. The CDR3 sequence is CASSLAAEQFF. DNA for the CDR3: TGCGCCAGCAGCTTAGCAGCTGAGCAGTTCTTC.

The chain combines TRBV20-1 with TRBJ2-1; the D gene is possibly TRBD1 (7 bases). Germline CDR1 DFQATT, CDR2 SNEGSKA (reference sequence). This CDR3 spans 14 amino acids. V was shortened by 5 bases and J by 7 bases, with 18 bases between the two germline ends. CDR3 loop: CSASLGGRGNEQFF. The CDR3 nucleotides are TGCAGTGCTTCCCTGGGGGGCAGGGGGAATGAGCAGTTCTTC.

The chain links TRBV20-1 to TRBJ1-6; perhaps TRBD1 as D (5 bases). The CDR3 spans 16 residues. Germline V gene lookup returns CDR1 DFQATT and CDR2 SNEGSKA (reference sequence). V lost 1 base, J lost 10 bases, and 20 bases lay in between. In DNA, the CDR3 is TGCAGTGCTAGAGCAGTTGGGCAGGGTTTCTCCTCACCCCTCCACTTT. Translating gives CSARAVGQGFSSPLHF.

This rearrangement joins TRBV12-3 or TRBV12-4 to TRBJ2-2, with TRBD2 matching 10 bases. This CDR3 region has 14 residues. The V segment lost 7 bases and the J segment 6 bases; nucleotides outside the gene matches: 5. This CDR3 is CASNRLAGSGELFF. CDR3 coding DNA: TGTGCCAGCAACCGACTAGCGGGCTCCGGGGAGCTGTTTTTT.

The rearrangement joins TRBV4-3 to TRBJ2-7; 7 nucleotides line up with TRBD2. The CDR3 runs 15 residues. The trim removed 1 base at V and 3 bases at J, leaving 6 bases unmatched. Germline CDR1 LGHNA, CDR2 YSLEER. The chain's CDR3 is CASSQVGRENYEQYF. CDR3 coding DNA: TGCGCCAGCAGCCAAGTGGGGCGGGAGAACTACGAGCAGTACTTC.

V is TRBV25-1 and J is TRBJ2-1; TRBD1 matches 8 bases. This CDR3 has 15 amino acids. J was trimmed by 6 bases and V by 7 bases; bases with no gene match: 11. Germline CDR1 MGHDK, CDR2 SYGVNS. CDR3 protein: CASTRPGTGTNEQFF. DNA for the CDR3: TGTGCCAGCACCCGTCCCGGGACAGGAACCAATGAGCAGTTCTTC.

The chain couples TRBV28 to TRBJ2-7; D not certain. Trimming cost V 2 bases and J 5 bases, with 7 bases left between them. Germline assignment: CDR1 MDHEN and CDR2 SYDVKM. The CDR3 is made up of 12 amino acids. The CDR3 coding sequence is TGTGCCAGCAGTTTAGTGGTTAACGAGCAGTACTTC. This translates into CASSLVVNEQYF.

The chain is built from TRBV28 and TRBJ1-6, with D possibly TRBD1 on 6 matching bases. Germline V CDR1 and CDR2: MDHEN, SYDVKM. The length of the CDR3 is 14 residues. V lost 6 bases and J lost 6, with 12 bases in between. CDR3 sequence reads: CASSIGQSNSPLHF. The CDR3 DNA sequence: TGTGCCAGCAGCATAGGACAGAGTAATTCACCCCTCCACTTT.

CDR3 region: CATGSGANVLTF. CDR3 DNA: TGTGCCACCGGATCTGGGGCCAACGTCCTGACTTTC. The V and J genes are TRBV6-1 and TRBJ2-6; D unclear. V lost 10 bases to trimming and J lost 1 base, with 5 bases between them. The CDR3 has 12 residues. CDR1 is MNHNS and CDR2 is SASEGT in the germline V gene.

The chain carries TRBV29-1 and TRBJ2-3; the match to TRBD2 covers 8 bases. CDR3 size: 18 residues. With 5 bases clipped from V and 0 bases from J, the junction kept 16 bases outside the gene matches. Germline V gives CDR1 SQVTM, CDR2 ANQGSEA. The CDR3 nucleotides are TGCAGCGTTCTCGGGGTTACGCGGGGGGTAATTAGCACAGATACGCAGTATTTT. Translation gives CSVLGVTRGVISTDTQYF.

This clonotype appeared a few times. The CDR3, as DNA: TGTGCCAGCAGTCGGACTGGCAATTCACCCCTCCACTTT. Protein product: CASSRTGNSPLHF. The chain combines TRBV12-3 or TRBV12-4 with TRBJ1-6; D is unresolved. The ends were cut back, 5 bases at V and 7 bases at J, with 9 bases in the middle. The CDR3 is made up of 13 amino acids.

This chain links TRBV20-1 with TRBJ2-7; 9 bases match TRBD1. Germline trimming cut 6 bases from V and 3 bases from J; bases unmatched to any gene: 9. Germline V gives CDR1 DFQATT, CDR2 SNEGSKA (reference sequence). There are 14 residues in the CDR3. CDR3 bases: TGCAGTGCCACTTCCGCGACAGGGGGCTACGAGCAGTACTTC. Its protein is CSATSATGGYEQYF.